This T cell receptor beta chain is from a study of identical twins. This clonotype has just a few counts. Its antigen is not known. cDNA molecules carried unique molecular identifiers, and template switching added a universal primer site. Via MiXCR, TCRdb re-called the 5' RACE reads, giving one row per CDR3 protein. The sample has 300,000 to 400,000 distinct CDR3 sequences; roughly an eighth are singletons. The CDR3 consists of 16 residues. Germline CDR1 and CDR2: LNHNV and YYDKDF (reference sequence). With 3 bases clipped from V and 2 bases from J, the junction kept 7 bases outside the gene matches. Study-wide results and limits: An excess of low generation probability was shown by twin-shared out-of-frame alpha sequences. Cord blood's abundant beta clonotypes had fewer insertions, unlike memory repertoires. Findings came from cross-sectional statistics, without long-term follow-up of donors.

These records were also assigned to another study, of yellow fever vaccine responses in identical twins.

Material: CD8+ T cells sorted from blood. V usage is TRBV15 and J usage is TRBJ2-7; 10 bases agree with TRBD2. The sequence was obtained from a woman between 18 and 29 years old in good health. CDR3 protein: CATSRIGLADPYEQYF. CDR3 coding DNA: TGTGCCACCAGCAGGATAGGACTAGCGGATCCCTACGAGCAGTACTTC.